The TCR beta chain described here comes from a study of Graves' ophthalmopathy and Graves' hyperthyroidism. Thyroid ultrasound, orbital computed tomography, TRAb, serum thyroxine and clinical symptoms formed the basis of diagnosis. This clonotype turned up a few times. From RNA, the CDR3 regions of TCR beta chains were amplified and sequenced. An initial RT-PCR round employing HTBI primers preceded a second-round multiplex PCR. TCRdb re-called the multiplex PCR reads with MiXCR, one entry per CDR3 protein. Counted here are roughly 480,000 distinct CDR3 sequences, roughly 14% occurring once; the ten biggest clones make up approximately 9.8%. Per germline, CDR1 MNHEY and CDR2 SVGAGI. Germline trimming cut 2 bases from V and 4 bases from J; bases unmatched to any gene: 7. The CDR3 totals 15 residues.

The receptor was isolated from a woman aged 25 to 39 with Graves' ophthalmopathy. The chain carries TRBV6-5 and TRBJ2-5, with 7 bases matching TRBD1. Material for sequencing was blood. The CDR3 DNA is TGTGCCAGCAGTTACCCGCAGGGGGTTGGAGAGACCCAGTACTTC. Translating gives CASSYPQGVGETQYF.